A single TCR beta chain is shown here with its context. Judged by its sample share, this clone qualifies as medium-sized (0.01 to 0.1%). This clone's antigen is unknown. Within one base of it there is no much larger clone, and no base qualities were kept. No treatment had been received by any patient before thyroid surgery. Using T-cell receptor beta sequencing, the study looked back at clinical samples from patients collected from about 2011 to 2018. The sample is drawn from a study of metastatic and nonmetastatic thyroid tumors (dated by TCRdb to 2019 to 2021). General notes on the study: Repertoires were compared across peripheral blood and tumor or nodule tissue samples from malignant and benign thyroid patients.

General study outcomes and caveats: In both blood and tumor samples, TCR beta diversity was reported to be significantly higher in malignant tumors than in benign nodules.

Based on the germline V gene, the CDR1 and CDR2 sequences are MNHNS and SASEGT. Including the terminal cysteine and phenylalanine, the CDR3 comprises 14 residues. The read is trimmed to its CDR3 DNA, 42 bases read in frame from base 1. V is pared back by 0 bases and J by 5 bases, with 10 bases lying between the germline termini. The library was made by PCR. Sequencing relied on an Illumina HiSeq 4000. High-throughput sequencing was used to profile the CDR3 region of the TCR beta-chain in every patient. Per the original workflow: A classifier to discriminate distant-metastatic papillary thyroid cancer patients was built from CDR3 differences across clinicopathological groups. To measure repertoire diversity the researchers used the Shannon index, while the Morisita-Horn index served to gauge how similar the tumor and blood repertoires were. TCRdb trimmed the raw reads at Q25, called clones with MiXCR and kept productive beta chains. It is TCRdb's table, rather than the study itself, that gives the V and J calls and clone size. For this sample the table gives about 59,000 clones, of which 30% were detected only once. The leading ten clones occupy approximately 15% of the sample.

This sequence was found in a female donor with papillary thyroid cancer or a benign thyroid nodule (not recorded which). Some clones in this sample may be carry-over from other donors' samples. This chain is built from TRBV6-1 and TRBJ1-2; no D gene call is confident. The sequenced sample consisted of blood. This receptor has the CDR3 CASSEAGGPYGYTF. In nucleotides, the sequence is TGTGCCAGCAGTGAAGCAGGCGGCCCATATGGCTACACCTTC.